The 30 T cell receptor beta chains below were found in one sample sequenced in a study of regulatory T cells in long-lasting Graves disease. Documented time point: newly diagnosed GD, antithyroid drugs for less than 3 months. Extracted PBMC RNA gave rise to the TCR library. The TCR beta library used iRepertoire HTBI primers with Arm-PCR amplification of CDR3. TCRdb passed the multiplex PCR reads through MiXCR, listing each CDR3 protein once. This table holds hundreds of thousands of distinct CDR3 sequences, roughly 16% found once. These same records also appear under a second study, on T cells in Graves' hyperthyroidism and ophthalmopathy.

The source material was peripheral blood mononuclear cells (PBMCs), sampled at new diagnosis, from a patient treated with antithyroid drugs. These receptors were collected from a woman aged 40-60 years with Graves disease.

This clonotype was counted between two and nine times. The chain carries TRBV19 and TRBJ1-2; no definite D call. The CDR3 consists of 14 residues. CDR1 is LNHDA and CDR2 is SQIVND in the germline V gene (reference sequence). Trimming removed 4 bases from V and 2 bases from J, with 11 bases in between. As DNA, the CDR3 is TGTGCCAGTAGTAAGGCAGCCTTAAACTATGGCTACACCTTC. Its translation: CASSKAALNYGYTF. The full variable domain, its missing parts supplied by reference TRBV19 and TRBJ1-2, is DGGITQSPKYLFRKEGQNVTLSCEQNLNHDAMYWYRQDPGQGLRLIYYSQIVNDFQKGDIAEGYSVSREKKESFPLTVTSAQKNPTAFYLCASSKAALNYGYTFGSGTRLTVV.

The chain links TRBV5-4 to TRBJ2-3; a weak D match, TRBD2 (6 bases). This CDR3 spans 15 amino acids. Germline CDR1 is SGHNT and CDR2 is YYREEE (reference sequence). Trimming cost V 6 bases and J 0 bases, with 14 bases left between them. Here the CDR3 reads CASNLAGLSTDTQYF. The CDR3 DNA is TGTGCCAGCAACCTTGCGGGGCTTAGCACAGATACGCAGTATTTT.

This clonotype occurred a few times. V usage is TRBV29-1 and J usage is TRBJ2-7, with 9 bases lining up with TRBD1. Germline V lookup: CDR1 SQVTM, CDR2 ANQGSEA. V shed 4 bases and J 2 bases; nucleotides not matched to a gene: 15. The CDR3 loop spans 17 amino acids. The CDR3 loop reads CSVVVYVGQGRTYEQYF. CDR3 DNA sequence: TGCAGCGTTGTTGTATACGTGGGACAGGGTAGGACCTACGAGCAGTACTTC.

The chain links TRBV6-1 to TRBJ1-6, with D unclear. The germline V and J ends were trimmed by 6 bases and 6 bases, with 15 bases remaining between them. The CDR3 has 15 residues. Per the germline V gene, CDR1 is MNHNS and CDR2 is SASEGT. CDR3 sequence (DNA): TGTGCCAGCAGCCCTACAAAAGACCCTAATTCACCCCTCCACTTT. Protein product: CASSPTKDPNSPLHF.

The CDR3 sequence is CATSRGGKVTGELFF. The CDR3 nucleotides are TGTGCCACCAGCAGAGGGGGGAAGGTCACCGGGGAGCTGTTTTTT. The V gene is TRBV15, the J gene TRBJ2-2; D tentatively fits TRBD1 or TRBD2 (5 bases each). Trimming took off 1 base at V and 4 bases at J, with 10 bases between the two ends. Germline assignment: CDR1 LNHNV and CDR2 YYDKDF (reference sequence). The CDR3 sequence is 15 residues long.

This clonotype was observed a handful of times. This chain uses TRBV6-4 with TRBJ2-3; no firm D call. The CDR3 covers 14 residues. V lost 5 bases, J lost 1 base, and 10 bases lay in between. In germline, CDR1 is MRHNA, CDR2 SNTAGT. The DNA for the CDR3 is TGTGCCAGCAGTCCCTCAAGGGGCACAGATACGCAGTATTTT. It yields the protein CASSPSRGTDTQYF.

This clonotype was seen at least ten times. This chain uses TRBV6-2 or TRBV6-3 with TRBJ1-1, with D tentatively TRBD1 (5 bases). The CDR3 length is 14 residues. The ends were cut back, 2 bases at V and 3 bases at J, with 10 bases in the middle. Germline V CDR1 and CDR2: MNHEY, SVGEGT. Here the CDR3 DNA reads TGTGCCAGCAGTTACGGGGGTTTCGACACTGAAGCTTTCTTT. It specifies CASSYGGFDTEAFF.

This clonotype was detected ten times or more. The V gene is TRBV2, the J gene TRBJ1-5; D uncertain. Germline loops: CDR1 SNHLY, CDR2 FYNNEI. The CDR3 contains 15 residues. Trimming pared 5 bases from V and 3 bases from J, leaving 14 bases between. The CDR3: CASSTFAGSNQPQHF. The CDR3 bases are TGTGCCAGCAGTACCTTTGCGGGGTCCAATCAGCCCCAGCATTTT.

This clonotype occurred many times. This sequence joins TRBV5-1 and TRBJ1-1; TRBD1 might be the D (6 bases). Germline assignment: CDR1 SGHRS and CDR2 YFSETQ. The CDR3 is 14 amino acids. With 2 bases removed from V and 4 bases from J, the gap between germline ends came to 12 bases. CDR3 sequence: CASSFKGGTTEAFF. CDR3 bases: TGCGCCAGCAGCTTCAAGGGGGGGACCACTGAAGCTTTCTTT.

Points on this clonotype: With a much larger clone just one base away, this may be a read error. V and J are TRBV12-3 or TRBV12-4 and TRBJ1-5; TRBD1 matches at 7 bases. The CDR3 length is 13 residues. CDR3 sequence: CASKGQSNLPQHF. The CDR3 coding sequence is TGTGCCAGTAAGGGACAGAGCAATCTGCCCCAGCATTTT.

The V gene is TRBV6-2 or TRBV6-3, the J gene TRBJ1-2; 9 bases are shared with TRBD1. The V segment lost 2 bases and the J segment 7 bases; nucleotides outside the gene matches: 5. The germline V gene encodes CDR1 MNHEY and CDR2 SVGEGT. CDR3 length equals 14 residues. CDR3 sequence (DNA): TGTGCCAGCAGTTACGGGACAGGGTCGGGTGGCTACACCTTC. Translating it yields CASSYGTGSGGYTF.

Points on this clonotype: A much larger clone differs by one base, so this may be a read error. The DNA of the CDR3 is TGTGCCAGCAGAAAGGGACAGGGCTCCTACGAGCAGTACTTC. Translation gives CASRKGQGSYEQYF. V is TRBV7-2 and J is TRBJ2-7; 9 nucleotides align to TRBD1. V gave up 6 bases and J gave up 0 bases; unmatched junction bases: 3. The germline V gene encodes CDR1 SGHTA and CDR2 FQGNSA. The CDR3 loop spans 14 amino acids.

The chain employs TRBV6-1 and TRBJ2-3, with 10 bases matching TRBD2. This CDR3 contains 17 residues. Germline V lookup: CDR1 MNHNS, CDR2 SASEGT. The V gene end was trimmed by 4 bases and the J gene end by 2 bases; junction bases not matched to a gene: 9. In DNA, the CDR3 is TGTGCCAGCAGTGTAAGCGGGGGGGCAGCTCTCACAGATACGCAGTATTTT. Translating gives CASSVSGGAALTDTQYF.

This clonotype was observed many times. V usage is TRBV15 and J usage is TRBJ2-3; D is uncertain. With 1 base removed from V and 5 bases from J, the gap between germline ends came to 10 bases. There are 14 residues in the CDR3. Germline CDR1 and CDR2: LNHNV and YYDKDF (reference sequence). The CDR3 sequence: CATSRVYVGDTQYF. Here the CDR3 DNA reads TGTGCCACCAGCAGAGTTTACGTGGGAGATACGCAGTATTTT.

The table lists this clonotype with many counts. J is TRBJ1-5 and V is TRBV12-3 or TRBV12-4; TRBD1 might be the D (5 bases). V was trimmed by 1 base and J by 0 bases, leaving 10 bases between them. This CDR3 contains 16 residues. The CDR3 DNA sequence: TGTGCCAGCAGTTTAGAGGGGACGATTAGCAATCAGCCCCAGCATTTT. Protein: CASSLEGTISNQPQHF.

This clonotype was detected many times. CDR3 DNA sequence: TGTGCCAGCAGCCCGCCACAGGGATCGGAGACCCAGTACTTC. Amino acids: CASSPPQGSETQYF. The V and J genes are TRBV7-6 and TRBJ2-5, with a possible D match to TRBD1 (6 bases). CDR1 is SGHVS and CDR2 is FNYEAQ in the germline V gene. There are 14 residues in the CDR3. Trimming cost V 5 bases and J 5 bases, with 15 bases left between them. Together with reference TRBV7-6 and TRBJ2-5, the CDR3 gives the full variable domain: GAGVSQSPRYKVTKRGQDVALRCDPISGHVSLYWYRQALGQGPEFLTYFNYEAQQDKSGLPNDRFSAERPEGSISTLTIQRTEQRDSAMYRCASSPPQGSETQYFGPGTRLLVL.

This clonotype has a handful of counts. The chain uses TRBV18 and TRBJ2-2; D may be TRBD2 (5 bases). The CDR3 runs 16 residues. Germline loops: CDR1 KGHSH, CDR2 LQKENI. The V end lost 3 bases, the J end lost 3 bases, and 14 bases lay between the germline ends. Written as DNA, the CDR3 is TGTGCCAGCTCACCGTCGAGTGGTAGCGACACCGGGGAGCTGTTTTTT. Translating gives CASSPSSGSDTGELFF.

The chain couples TRBV7-9 to TRBJ1-2; a possible D gene is TRBD1 (5 bases). V was trimmed by 6 bases and J by 6 bases, leaving 17 bases between them. The germline V gene has CDR1 SEHNR and CDR2 FQNEAQ (reference sequence). This CDR3 region has 14 residues. CDR3 in DNA: TGTGCCAGCAGTTCCAGTGAGCAGGGACATGGCTACACCTTC. Amino acids: CASSSSEQGHGYTF.

The chain employs TRBV5-1 and TRBJ1-1, with TRBD1 identical over 7 bases. CDR3 size: 15 residues. V was pared by 1 base and J by 5 bases, with 8 bases of the junction left unmatched. Germline V gene data show CDR1 as SGHRS and CDR2 as YFSETQ. In DNA, the CDR3 is TGCGCCAGCAGCTTGTCTTTGGAGACAGGGACTGAAGCTTTCTTT. Translation: CASSLSLETGTEAFF. Together with reference TRBV5-1 and TRBJ1-1, the CDR3 gives the full variable domain: KAGVTQTPRYLIKTRGQQVTLSCSPISGHRSVSWYQQTPGQGLQFLFEYFSETQRNKGNFPGRFSGRQFSNSRSEMNVSTLELGDSALYLCASSLSLETGTEAFFGQGTRLTVV.

As regards this clonotype: A much larger clone differs by one base, so this may be a read error. The genes are TRBV11-2 and TRBJ1-3; D may be TRBD1 (5 bases). CDR1 is SGHAT, CDR2 FQNNGV, per germline. The CDR3 consists of 15 residues. The CDR3 here is CASSLDPGSGDTIYF. DNA of the CDR3: TGTGCCAGCAGCTTAGACCCAGGGTCTGGAGACACCATATATTTT. Full variable domain (rest looked up from reference TRBV11-2 and TRBJ1-3): EAGVAQSPRYKIIEKRQSVAFWCNPISGHATLYWYQQILGQGPKLLIQFQNNGVVDDSQLPKDRFSAERLKGVDSTLKIQPAKLEDSAVYLCASSLDPGSGDTIYFGEGSWLTVV.

The V and J genes are TRBV19 and TRBJ2-7, with D perhaps TRBD1 (5 bases). CDR3 length: 15 residues. The germline gives CDR1 LNHDA, CDR2 SQIVND (reference sequence). V lost 5 bases and J lost 1, with 15 bases in between. CDR3 loop: CASSSDTAPSYEQYF. The CDR3 DNA follows: TGTGCCAGTAGTTCGGACACCGCTCCATCCTACGAGCAGTACTTC.

On this clonotype itself: A much larger clone is a single base away; this may be a read error. V is TRBV3-1 and J is TRBJ1-2; weak D call: TRBD1 (5 bases). The CDR3 runs 15 residues. Germline V CDR1 and CDR2: LGHDT, YNNKEL (reference sequence). The CDR3, as DNA: TGTGCCAGCAACCAAGATCCCCTACCAGGGAATGGCTACACCTTC. This sequence encodes CASNQDPLPGNGYTF.

This clonotype was observed a few times. The J gene is TRBJ2-3, the V gene TRBV6-1; D is perhaps TRBD2 (7 bases). Trimming cost V 6 bases and J 1 base, with 11 bases left between them. Germline V gene data show CDR1 as MNHNS and CDR2 as SASEGT. CDR3 length: 14 amino acids. The CDR3 loop is CASRAGARTDTQYF. The CDR3 DNA sequence: TGTGCCAGCAGGGCGGGGGCACGCACAGATACGCAGTATTTT.

V usage is TRBV4-2 and J usage is TRBJ1-6; D gene ambiguous. The V gene's germline CDR1 is LGHNA and CDR2 YNFKEQ. The CDR3 covers 17 residues. The V end was cut by 0 bases, the J end by 0 bases, with 9 bases between. CDR3 nucleotide sequence: TGTGCCAGCAGCCAAGACCCCTCCGGCTCCTATAATTCACCCCTCCACTTT. Translation gives CASSQDPSGSYNSPLHF.

This clonotype was counted a few times. The chain carries TRBV30 and TRBJ1-2, with TRBD1 identical over 7 bases. V trimming: 3 bases; J trimming: 4 bases; junction bases outside the gene matches: 8. The CDR3 extends over 14 amino acids. Looked up from germline, CDR1 is GTSNPN and CDR2 is SVGIG (reference sequence). The chain's CDR3 is CAWRGGDRVYGYTF. The CDR3 coding sequence is TGTGCCTGGAGGGGGGGAGACAGGGTCTATGGCTACACCTTC.

This chain uses TRBV28 with TRBJ2-7; TRBD1 matches at 8 bases. Germline CDR1 reads MDHEN; CDR2 reads SYDVKM. CDR3 length: 17 amino acids. After removal of 4 bases from V and 3 bases from J, the junction contained 14 bases not matched to a gene. CDR3 sequence reads: CASSYIPGGPELYEQYF. The CDR3 DNA sequence: TGTGCCAGCAGTTATATCCCAGGGGGCCCAGAACTCTACGAGCAGTACTTC.

There are a few counts of this clonotype. The rearrangement joins TRBV20-1 to TRBJ2-4; D is uncertain. The V and J ends lost 4 bases and 0 bases respectively, with 10 bases between them. The CDR3 is made up of 14 amino acids. Germline-derived CDR1 and CDR2 are DFQATT and SNEGSKA (reference sequence). The CDR3 sequence is CSATDTLAKNIQYF. For the CDR3, the DNA is TGCAGTGCTACAGACACCTTAGCCAAAAACATTCAGTACTTC.

This clonotype occurred many times. The V and J genes are TRBV28 and TRBJ1-5; D gene uncertain. CDR1 MDHEN and CDR2 SYDVKM come from the germline V gene. The CDR3 is made up of 15 amino acids. Between the trimmed V and J ends, which lost 2 bases and 0 bases, there was a span of 8 bases. CDR3 bases: TGTGCCAGCAGTTTACGGTTGCTTAGCAATCAGCCCCAGCATTTT. Translation: CASSLRLLSNQPQHF.

This chain connects TRBV5-4 to TRBJ2-7; 8 positions agree with TRBD1. The CDR3 runs 14 residues. V shed 4 bases, J shed 6 bases, and the junction held 9 bases outside the gene matches. CDR1 is SGHNT and CDR2 is YYREEE in the germline V gene (reference sequence). CDR3 residues: CASSPSQGAIEQYF. The CDR3 DNA reads as TGTGCCAGCAGCCCCAGCCAGGGGGCCATCGAGCAGTACTTC.

The chain has TRBV12-3 or TRBV12-4 and TRBJ1-5, with D maybe TRBD1 (6 bases). The CDR3 runs to 14 residues. The ends were cut back, 5 bases at V and 1 base at J, with 9 bases in the middle. The CDR3 region has the DNA TGTGCCAGCAGTATAACAGGGAGCAATCAGCCCCAGCATTTT. Amino acids: CASSITGSNQPQHF.